A selection of T cell receptor beta chains follows, all from one sample in a study of OX40 agonist ivuxolimab in advanced cancers. Here immunoSEQ multiplex PCR was the method, and the copy in TCRdb shows in-frame clones only, minus some. The repertoire holds about 73,000 clones, around nine tenths seen once, with approximately 0.66% in the top ten. Source: CD4+ or CD8+ T cells sorted from blood, taken in a trial of the OX40 agonist ivuxolimab. The receptors here all came from an adult with an advanced solid tumor such as melanoma, head and neck, liver or kidney cancer. Each CDR3 is given with its conserved first and last residue. A D gene is named only where the DNA matches it firmly. Not all rows give a size; the values are once, few, many and, for expanded clones, a class.

.	TRBV30	TRBD1	TRBJ1-2	CAWEGQPNYGYTF	TGTGCCTGGGAGGGACAGCCTAACTATGGCTACACCTTC
.	TRBV5-1	TRBD1	TRBJ2-5	CASSLGQGAGPNQETQYF	TGCGCCAGCAGCTTGGGGCAGGGGGCCGGACCCAACCAAGAGACCCAGTACTTC
.	TRBV30	TRBD2	TRBJ2-1	CAWSGGGSSYNEQFF	TGTGCCTGGAGTGGCGGGGGAAGCTCCTACAATGAGCAGTTCTTC
.	TRBV6-6	.	TRBJ1-3	CASSFGRGNTIYF	TGTGCCAGCAGTTTTGGCAGGGGAAACACCATATATTTT
few	TRBV4-3	.	TRBJ1-5	CASSQGGNSLNQPQHF	TGCGCCAGCAGCCAAGGGGGAAACAGTCTCAATCAGCCCCAGCATTTT
.	TRBV5-4	.	TRBJ2-2	CASSLNGGQTGELFF	TGTGCCAGCAGCTTGAACGGGGGGCAAACCGGGGAGCTGTTTTTT
.	TRBV6-5	.	TRBJ2-7	CASSGALRYEQYF	TGTGCCAGCAGTGGGGCCCTTAGGTACGAGCAGTACTTC
.	TRBV28	.	TRBJ2-7	CASSSRTDNRDEQYF	TGTGCCAGCAGCTCGCGGACAGACAACAGGGACGAGCAGTACTTC
.	TRBV29-1	.	TRBJ1-2	CSVDLAGARGYTF	TGCAGCGTTGATCTTGCGGGGGCGCGTGGCTACACCTTC
.	TRBV19	.	TRBJ1-1	CASNSIAGTANTEAFF	TGTGCCAGTAACTCCATAGCCGGGACGGCAAACACTGAAGCTTTCTTT
few	TRBV7-2	TRBD1	TRBJ1-2	CASRKQGGLYGYTF	TGTGCCAGCAGAAAACAGGGGGGACTCTATGGCTACACCTTC
.	TRBV9	.	TRBJ1-5	CASSASGSHNQPQHF	TGTGCCAGCAGCGCCAGTGGTAGCCACAATCAGCCCCAGCATTTT